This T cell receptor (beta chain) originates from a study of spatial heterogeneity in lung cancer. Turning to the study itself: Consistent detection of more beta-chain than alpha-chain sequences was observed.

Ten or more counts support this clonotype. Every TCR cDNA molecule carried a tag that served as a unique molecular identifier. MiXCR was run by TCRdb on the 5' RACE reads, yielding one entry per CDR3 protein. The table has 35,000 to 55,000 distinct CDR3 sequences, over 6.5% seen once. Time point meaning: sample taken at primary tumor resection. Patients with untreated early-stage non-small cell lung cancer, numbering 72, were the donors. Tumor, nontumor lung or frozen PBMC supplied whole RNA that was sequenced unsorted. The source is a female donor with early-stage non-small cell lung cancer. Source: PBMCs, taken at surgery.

CDR3: CASSPNPGFTDTQYF. For the CDR3, the DNA is TGCGCCAGCAGCCCCAACCCGGGTTTCACAGATACGCAGTATTTT. The genes are TRBV5-1 and TRBJ2-3; D uncertain. Per germline, CDR1 SGHRS and CDR2 YFSETQ. The CDR3 totals 15 residues. The ends were cut back, 4 bases at V and 2 bases at J, with 14 bases in the middle.